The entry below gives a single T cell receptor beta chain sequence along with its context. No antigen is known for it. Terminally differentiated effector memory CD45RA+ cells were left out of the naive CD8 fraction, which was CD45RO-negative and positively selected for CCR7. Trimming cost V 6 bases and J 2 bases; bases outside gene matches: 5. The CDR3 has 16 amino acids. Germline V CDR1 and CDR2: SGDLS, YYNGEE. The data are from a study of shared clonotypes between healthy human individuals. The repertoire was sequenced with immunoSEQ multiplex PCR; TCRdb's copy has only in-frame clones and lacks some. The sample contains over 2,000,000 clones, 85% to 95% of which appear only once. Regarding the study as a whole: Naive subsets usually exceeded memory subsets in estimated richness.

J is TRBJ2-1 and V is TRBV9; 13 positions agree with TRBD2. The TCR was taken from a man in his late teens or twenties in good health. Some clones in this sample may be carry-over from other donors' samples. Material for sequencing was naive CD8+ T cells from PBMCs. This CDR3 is CASIAGTSGTYNEQFF. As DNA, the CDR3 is TGTGCCAGCATTGCCGGGACTAGCGGGACCTACAATGAGCAGTTCTTC.